The clone carrying this T cell receptor beta chain was counted a single time. The CDR3 has 13 amino acids. V gave up 7 bases and J gave up 15 bases, with 22 bases separating them. The germline gives CDR1 MNHNS, CDR2 SASEGT. These data are taken from a study of technical replicates of blood from a few donors. Libraries were prepared by immunoSEQ multiplex PCR; TCRdb keeps only in-frame clonotypes and omits some of them. The table records about 93,000 clones, approximately 95% of them present only once. This rearrangement joins TRBV6-1 to TRBJ2-1; D unresolved. The material sequenced was T cells isolated from PBMCs. This sequence originates from a human donor in good health. The CDR3 DNA is TGTGCCAGCATTGGAAGGTTGGCTAGTTCGATGTTCTTC. Translating it yields CASIGRLASSMFF.